This T cell receptor beta chain was documented in a study of blood T cell repertoires in COVID-19 (TCRdb year 2020). As for the study more broadly: Samples from collaborators originated in the United States, Italy and Spain and spanned both the acute and convalescent phases of COVID-19. Where available, HLA class I and class II types were taken from metadata supplied by the sample provider and were not determined by assay-based typing. The repertoires were released in a freely available public database meant as a resource for research on the immune response to SARS-CoV-2. The samples were drawn from two sources: the first 160 participants of the ongoing ImmuneRACE study, and 950 to 1,500 subjects contributed by 6 global collaborators. A de-identified subject ID, COVID-19 status, age in years and sex were almost always included in the sample metadata. The material from the prospective study consisted of cDNA or gDNA derived from T cells, B-cell-depleted T cells, or PBMCs. Subjects who had been exposed to COVID-19, were actively infected with it, or had recovered from it provided the deeply sampled blood TCRbeta repertoires that made up the dataset.

The immunoSEQ Assay, a bias-controlled multiplex PCR, was used to amplify TCRbeta CDR3 regions from genomic DNA. In the authors' own workflow: The number of nucleated cells in each sample was estimated from the amplification of reference gene primers within the assay. To quantify the absolute abundance of each unique TCRbeta CDR3 rearrangement, sequence reads were collapsed and filtered. For each sample, productive Simpson clonality was calculated as the square root of Simpson's diversity index across productive rearrangements. TCRdb retrieved this table from immuneACCESS and kept in-frame rearrangements only. Not all clones are present; in checked studies, unresolved V genes account for under half, and no reason is known for the remainder. The D gene and trimming were derived from the DNA, and the V and J assignments and clone size from that table. In all, the sample holds 120,000 to 150,000 clones, and roughly 90% of those were seen once. The biggest ten clones account for 1% to 1.5% of the sample.

Of note for this clone: The antigen it binds to is not known. One base away there is no much larger clone; base qualities are not given.

What the work shows at the level of the full study, not this receptor alone: How much clinical and demographic metadata was included differed by source and by participant, and the metadata was provided uncurated.

Enrolling through a virtual design, the prospective study's participants ranged in age from roughly 18 to 95 years and lived across 24 United States geographic areas. Cohort assignment in the prospective study relied on participant-reported clinical history from a screening survey and a study questionnaire. In the prospective study, whole blood, serum and a nasopharyngeal or oropharyngeal swab were collected from each participant by mobile phlebotomists. Prospective study participants could optionally give additional blood draws and questionnaires over an approximately two-month period. Prospective study blood samples were shipped either frozen or at room temperature before DNA extraction. The CDR3 has 14 amino acids, counting the end cysteine and phenylalanine. Only the CDR3 part of the read is kept: 42 bases, read in frame from the first base. Looking up the germline V gene (reference sequence) yields CDR1 SEHNR and CDR2 FQNEAQ. The V end loses 0 bases and the J end loses 3 bases, and a stretch of 8 bases separates them.

This receptor chain uses TRBV7-9 and TRBJ1-1; a confident D gene designation cannot be given. The sample consisted of PBMCs or T cells enriched from blood (not recorded which). This clonotype was sampled from a woman aged 25-40 years with acute COVID-19. The CDR3 loop reads CASSLANSHTEAFF. In nucleotides, the sequence is TGTGCCAGCAGCTTAGCCAACTCACACACTGAAGCTTTCTTT.